The T cell receptor beta chain described here comes from a study of T cells in tuberculosis. This CDR3 has 14 amino acids. Germline CDR1 and CDR2: GTSNPN and SVGIG (reference sequence). Unmatched junction bases numbered 7, after V lost 1 base and J lost 8 bases. TCRdb's table, derived via immunoSEQ multiplex PCR, lists solely in-frame clones and lacks some. The sample carries some 40,000 clones, 95% recorded once. The rearrangement joins TRBV30 to TRBJ1-3; 8 bases match TRBD1. Sequences were obtained from PBMCs. This TCR derives from a donor aged 5-35 years with latent tuberculosis or without tuberculosis infection. The CDR3 DNA reads TGTGCCTGGAGTGCCTGGGACAGGAGGTACACCATATATTTT. It encodes CAWSAWDRRYTIYF.